This T cell receptor (beta chain) comes out of a study of beta chain features in type 1 diabetes (dated by TCRdb to 2016 to 2018). Context from the whole study: No differences in mean age, gender distribution, total cell number or subset yield were found between patients and healthy donors. Across all samples, around 99 million sorted cells were examined, and cell number per subset correlated strongly with RNA yield. In the study, recently diagnosed type 1 diabetes patients and matched healthy donors were compared on the TCRB repertoires of their sorted circulating CD4+ T cell subsets. Regulatory and stem cell-like memory subsets were obtained from only 8 patients and about 8 healthy donors, while naive and central memory subsets were obtained from all 30 or so donors. Broader findings and caveats from the paper: Fewer insertions and more nucleotide deletions at VDJ recombination sites were observed in patients with type 1 diabetes, implying thymic rearrangement abnormalities. Because the HLA sub-analyses included only small numbers of individuals, any influence of HLA type on TCRB rearrangement was left unresolved. A moderate but significant shortening of TCRB CDR3 length was observed in type 1 diabetes patients in all four CD4+ subsets. Because cDNA was sequenced instead of genomic DNA, highly expressing activated cells could be over-represented, though the groups showed no difference in activation or CD3 levels. Naive, central memory and regulatory TCRB repertoires appeared to be more similar among patients than among healthy donors. PCR might favor shorter templates, but patient and control samples were amplified and corrected together, so any skew would affect both groups equally.

Each donor gave one peripheral blood draw, averaging around 120 mL, which was collected into heparinised tubes. Naive, central memory, regulatory and stem cell-like memory CD4+ T cells were sorted on a BD FACSAria II using a panel including CD45RO, CCR7, CD25, CD127, CD95 and CD27. All sorted populations exceeded 95% purity. PBMCs were isolated right away by Lymphoprep density gradient centrifugation and were stained directly, without culture. So that batch effects would be minimized, each experiment stained and sorted samples in pairs, pairing one healthy donor with one patient. There are a few counts of this clone. What this receptor recognizes is not known. No much larger clone exists at a distance of one base, and base qualities are not known. From cysteine to phenylalanine, the CDR3 is 16 amino acids long. The kept DNA is CDR3 alone, 48 bases in frame from the first base. CDR1 and CDR2 (GTSNPN, SVGIG) derive from the germline V gene (reference sequence). V drops 0 bases and J drops 9 bases, leaving 21 bases in between.

The entire amount of isolated RNA was reverse transcribed using the High Capacity cDNA Reverse Transcription Kit, so the sequenced TCRB transcripts were expressed ones. Naive, central memory and regulatory T cell samples underwent deep immunoSEQ sequencing, averaging approximately 3.3 million total reads per sample. Sorted cells were lysed in RLT buffer and RNA was extracted with DNase-treated RNeasy Micro or Mini kits, depending on cell number. Each cell subset was processed on its own to prevent cross-contamination, while patient and healthy donor samples were processed together. The immunoSEQ multiplex PCR was used to amplify TCRB sequences from cDNA, generating 87-bp fragments that spanned the CDR3 region. Amplicons were sequenced on the Illumina HiSeq platform. The original pipeline was this. PCR bias was corrected computationally using synthetic template baselines, and reads within Hamming distance 2 were collapsed, with unmergeable singletons discarded. Reads were aligned to IMGT to assign V, D and J genes, CDR3 length, and insertions or deletions at six rearrangement sites. Clonotype counts were normalized to sorted cell number within each subset before computing true diversity and Gini coefficients with the tcR R package. The overlap coefficient, calculated on TCRB nucleotide sequences, was used to measure repertoire sharing. As a proxy for the pre-selection repertoire, out-of-frame TCRB sequences from naive cells were analyzed. Sourced from immuneACCESS, this table was stored by TCRdb with only in-frame sequences that have V and J called. A share of the clones is absent; for the studies checked, an unresolved V gene accounts for under half, and the remainder has no known explanation. V, J and clone size reflect that table, while D and trimming were determined from the DNA. For this sample the table gives approximately 400,000 clones, of which roughly 15% were detected only once. The ten largest clones capture 0.019% of the sample.

Material for sequencing was naive CD4+ T cells from blood. In the paper's terms, the cell subset or site label means: true naive CD4+ T cells. This receptor was obtained from a woman between 18 and 29 years old in good health. Recombination connected TRBV30 to TRBJ1-5; no D gene can be assigned with confidence. The CDR3 protein: CAWSVGGLWSGLPQHF. The DNA sequence is as follows: TGTGCCTGGAGTGTTGGAGGGTTGTGGTCGGGTCTGCCCCAGCATTTT.